Listed below are T cell receptor beta chains from one sample, sequenced in a study of beta chain features in type 1 diabetes. Sequencing was performed with immunoSEQ multiplex PCR; in TCRdb, only in-frame clones are kept and a portion is missing. Counted here are 860,000 or so clones, about a sixth occurring once; the ten biggest clones make up 0.02% to 0.03%. Sequencing was carried out using naive CD4+ T cells from blood. All receptors come from a woman aged 18 to 35 in good health. The CDR3 runs from the conserved cysteine through the conserved F or W. A D gene is named only where the DNA matches it firmly. Only part of the rows carry a size: once, few, many, or a class if the clone is expanded.

size: few; D: NA; V: TRBV7-9; J: TRBJ1-2; DNA: TGTGCCAGCAGCCCCAGCGGGGAAGGAGGCTACACCTTC; CDR3: CASSPSGEGGYTF
size: NA; D: NA; V: TRBV7-2; J: TRBJ2-3; DNA: TGTGCCAGCAACCCGACTGGTCCGTTCGGGGCACCAGATACGCAGTATTTT; CDR3: CASNPTGPFGAPDTQYF
size: few; D: NA; V: TRBV7-3; J: TRBJ2-2; DNA: TGTGCCAGCAGCTTAACACGCAGGGCGGACACCGGGGAGCTGTTTTTT; CDR3: CASSLTRRADTGELFF
size: NA; D: NA; V: TRBV4-3; J: TRBJ2-1; DNA: TGCGCCAGCAGCCAAGACCAACTCAATTTGACTAATGAGCAGTTCTTC; CDR3: CASSQDQLNLTNEQFF
size: few; D: TRBD1; V: TRBV5-6; J: TRBJ2-7; DNA: TGTGCCAGCAGCTGGGACAGGATCCACGAGCAGTACTTC; CDR3: CASSWDRIHEQYF
size: few; D: NA; V: TRBV7-2; J: TRBJ2-1; DNA: TGTGCCAGCACCTTCCGGGGGAGCGGGTACAATGAGCAGTTCTTC; CDR3: CASTFRGSGYNEQFF
size: NA; D: TRBD2; V: TRBV7-3; J: TRBJ2-1; DNA: TGTGCCAGCAGCCTAACCCATAGCGGGGCTAGCTCCTACAATGAGCAGTTCTTC; CDR3: CASSLTHSGASSYNEQFF
size: NA; D: TRBD1; V: TRBV28; J: TRBJ1-2; DNA: TGTGCCAGCAGTCCCAGGACAGGGGGTCGCAACTATGGCTACACCTTC; CDR3: CASSPRTGGRNYGYTF
size: NA; D: TRBD2; V: TRBV15; J: TRBJ2-1; DNA: TGTGCCACCAGCTTGGTTAGCGGGAGCTACAATGAGCAGTTCTTC; CDR3: CATSLVSGSYNEQFF
size: few; D: NA; V: TRBV6-5; J: TRBJ1-2; DNA: TGTGCCAGCACCCAAACGTGGAGCGCTAACTATGGCTACACCTTC; CDR3: CASTQTWSANYGYTF
size: NA; D: TRBD1; V: TRBV7-2; J: TRBJ1-2; DNA: TGTGCCAGCAGCTTCTACCCGACAGGGGCTAACTATGGCTACACCTTC; CDR3: CASSFYPTGANYGYTF
size: NA; D: NA; V: TRBV5-4; J: TRBJ2-1; DNA: TGTGCCAGCAGCTTGGGAGAGTTTGAGCAGTTCTTC; CDR3: CASSLGEFEQFF
size: few; D: TRBD1; V: TRBV15; J: TRBJ1-5; DNA: TGTGCCACCGGGACAGCGGATCAGCCCCAGCATTTT; CDR3: CATGTADQPQHF
size: few; D: TRBD2; V: TRBV2; J: TRBJ2-1; DNA: TGTGCCAGTCCTTCGACAGGGAAAAGGGGACTAGCGGGACTGTACAATGAGCAGTTCTTC; CDR3: CASPSTGKRGLAGLYNEQFF
size: NA; D: NA; V: TRBV7-9; J: TRBJ2-2; DNA: TGTGCCAGCAGTTCCCGGGACCTTCCCCGCACCGGGGAGCTGTTTTTT; CDR3: CASSSRDLPRTGELFF
size: NA; D: NA; V: TRBV11-2; J: TRBJ2-2; DNA: TGTGCCAGCAGCATTAGCGGCTACGGGGAGCTGTTTTTT; CDR3: CASSISGYGELFF
size: few; D: TRBD2; V: TRBV10-3; J: TRBJ2-1; DNA: TGTGCCATCAGACATACTAGCGAAAACTACAATGAGCAGTTCTTC; CDR3: CAIRHTSENYNEQFF
size: NA; D: TRBD1; V: TRBV10-3; J: TRBJ2-7; DNA: TGTGCCAGCGAGTCTAGGACAGGGGGCACATACGAGCAGTACTTC; CDR3: CASESRTGGTYEQYF
size: NA; D: TRBD2; V: TRBV9; J: TRBJ2-5; DNA: TGTGCCAGCAGCAGGCGACTAGCGGGAGGTGGAGAGACCCAGTACTTC; CDR3: CASSRRLAGGGETQYF
size: NA; D: TRBD1; V: TRBV29-1; J: TRBJ2-7; DNA: TGCAGCGTCGAAAGGGACAGGGGAGTGCAGTACTTC; CDR3: CSVERDRGVQYF
size: NA; D: NA; V: TRBV19; J: TRBJ2-3; DNA: TGTGCCAGTAGTATTTGGCAGGCCGGGACTAGCACAGATACGCAGTATTTT; CDR3: CASSIWQAGTSTDTQYF
size: few; D: TRBD2; V: TRBV28; J: TRBJ2-3; DNA: TGTGCCAGCAGTTTAGCGGCGGGAGGGATGGATACGCAGTATTTT; CDR3: CASSLAAGGMDTQYF
size: NA; D: TRBD2; V: TRBV28; J: TRBJ2-3; DNA: TGTGCCAGCAGTTTTGAGCTAGCGGGAGTTGATACGCAGTATTTT; CDR3: CASSFELAGVDTQYF
size: few; D: NA; V: TRBV28; J: TRBJ2-7; DNA: TGTGCCAGCGGACCAGGGAGCTCCTACGAGCAGTACTTC; CDR3: CASGPGSSYEQYF
size: NA; D: NA; V: TRBV4-2; J: TRBJ2-4; DNA: TGTGCCAGCAACGCCCCCGGGACGGAGAAAAACATTCAGTACTTC; CDR3: CASNAPGTEKNIQYF
size: NA; D: NA; V: TRBV9; J: TRBJ1-1; DNA: TGTGCCAGCAGCGTAGATACAGGGAACTATGACGGAGCTTTCTTT; CDR3: CASSVDTGNYDGAFF
size: few; D: NA; V: TRBV19; J: TRBJ1-5; DNA: TGTGCCAGTAGTCGAGGGGGAAATAGCAATCAGCCCCAGCATTTT; CDR3: CASSRGGNSNQPQHF
size: NA; D: TRBD1; V: TRBV9; J: TRBJ2-7; DNA: TGTGCCAGCAGCGCAGGGGGACAGGACTACGAGCAGTACTTC; CDR3: CASSAGGQDYEQYF
size: few; D: TRBD1; V: TRBV10-2; J: TRBJ2-7; DNA: TGCGCCAGCACACGGGGACAGGGGCAGTACTTC; CDR3: CASTRGQGQYF
size: few; D: NA; V: TRBV9; J: TRBJ2-1; DNA: TGTGCCAGCAGCGTAGGACAAAGCTCCTACAATGAGCAGTTCTTC; CDR3: CASSVGQSSYNEQFF
size: few; D: NA; V: TRBV5-1; J: TRBJ2-7; DNA: TGCGCCAGCAGCTTGGACCTTCCGGGACTCACTACTCATGGGCAGTACTTC; CDR3: CASSLDLPGLTTHGQYF
size: NA; D: NA; V: TRBV9; J: TRBJ1-1; DNA: TGTGCCAGCAGCATCGGACGGAACACTGAAGCTTTCTTT; CDR3: CASSIGRNTEAFF
size: few; D: NA; V: TRBV7-2; J: TRBJ1-5; DNA: TGTGCCAGCAGCGAATCTGGAAACAGGAATCAGCCCCAGCATTTT; CDR3: CASSESGNRNQPQHF
size: NA; D: TRBD1; V: TRBV5-5; J: TRBJ1-2; DNA: TGTGCCAGCAGCTACGGGACAGGCGCTAACTATGGCTACACCTTC; CDR3: CASSYGTGANYGYTF
size: NA; D: NA; V: TRBV28; J: TRBJ2-1; DNA: TGTGTCAGCAGTATCCACAATGAGCAGTTCTTC; CDR3: CVSSIHNEQFF
size: few; D: NA; V: TRBV6-6; J: TRBJ2-7; DNA: TGTGCCAGCAGTTACGGGACGGGATTGACCTACGAGCAGTACTTC; CDR3: CASSYGTGLTYEQYF
size: few; D: TRBD2; V: TRBV10-3; J: TRBJ2-7; DNA: TGTGCCACCAGCGGGGTCTACGAGCAGTACTTC; CDR3: CATSGVYEQYF
size: NA; D: NA; V: TRBV5-4; J: TRBJ2-7; DNA: TGTGCCAGCAGCTCGGACAAGGGCGTGGACGAGCAGTACTTC; CDR3: CASSSDKGVDEQYF
size: few; D: NA; V: TRBV20-1; J: TRBJ2-7; DNA: TGCAGTGCTAGAGGCAGCTACGAGCAGTACTTC; CDR3: CSARGSYEQYF
size: few; D: TRBD2; V: TRBV7-8; J: TRBJ2-1; DNA: TGTGCCAGCAGCTTAGCTCGACTCCTAGCGGAAATTTACAATGAGCAGTTCTTC; CDR3: CASSLARLLAEIYNEQFF
size: NA; D: NA; V: TRBV6-5; J: TRBJ2-7; DNA: TGTGCCAGCAGCCGCAACAGGTTTCAGTACTTC; CDR3: CASSRNRFQYF
size: NA; D: NA; V: TRBV2; J: TRBJ2-3; DNA: TGTGCCAGCAGGGGGCAGGGCACAGATACGCAGTATTTT; CDR3: CASRGQGTDTQYF
size: NA; D: NA; V: TRBV18; J: TRBJ1-1; DNA: TGTGCCAGCTCCCTCCACACACAGTTGAACACTGAAGCTTTCTTT; CDR3: CASSLHTQLNTEAFF
size: NA; D: NA; V: TRBV7-2; J: TRBJ1-2; DNA: TGTGCCAGCAGCTTAGAACCGTTGGACTATGGCTACACCTTC; CDR3: CASSLEPLDYGYTF
size: NA; D: NA; V: TRBV27; J: TRBJ1-4; DNA: TGTGCCAGCAGCAGTACAGGGCTCAGTGAAAAACTGTTTTTT; CDR3: CASSSTGLSEKLFF